The entry that follows covers one T cell receptor (beta chain) sequence. Antigen specificity is unknown. The sample belongs to a study of CD8 T cells in Susac syndrome. Reverse transcription used roughly 0.5 to 1 ug RNA and random hexamers. Amplification of the TCR beta CDR3 was carried out by immunoSEQ multiplex PCR, which spanned a total of 54 Vbeta and 13 Jbeta segments. TCRdb called the immunoSEQ multiplex PCR reads again in MiXCR, with one record for every CDR3 protein. This sample carries hundreds of thousands of distinct CDR3 sequences, 80% to 90% of them seen once, and the ten largest clones take about 0.11%. Looked up from germline, CDR1 is KGHDR and CDR2 is SFDVKD. The CDR3 totals 13 residues. Trimming stripped 6 bases from V and 3 bases from J, with 8 bases between. Findings of the study overall: Acknowledgment was made by the study that its TCR sequencing and HLA analysis involved a relatively small number of individuals.

The source of this sequence is a human donor with multiple sclerosis. The V gene is TRBV24-1, the J gene TRBJ2-4; D gene uncertain. Sample: CD8+ T cells from PBMCs. The CDR3 protein is CATSLGSKNIQYF. The CDR3 DNA reads TGTGCCACCAGTCTAGGCAGCAAAAACATTCAGTACTTC.